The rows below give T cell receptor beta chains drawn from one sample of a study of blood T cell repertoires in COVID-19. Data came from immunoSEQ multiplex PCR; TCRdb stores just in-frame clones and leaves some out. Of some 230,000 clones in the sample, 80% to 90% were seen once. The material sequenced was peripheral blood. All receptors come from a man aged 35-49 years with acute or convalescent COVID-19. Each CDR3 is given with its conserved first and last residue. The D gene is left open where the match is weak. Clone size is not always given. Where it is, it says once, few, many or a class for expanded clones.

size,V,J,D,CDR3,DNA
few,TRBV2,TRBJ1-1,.,CASRTKGITEAFF,TGTGCCAGCAGGACGAAGGGGATCACTGAAGCTTTCTTT
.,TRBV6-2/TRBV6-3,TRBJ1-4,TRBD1,CASSYSTGTGREKLFF,TGTGCCAGCAGTTACTCTACCGGGACAGGACGAGAAAAACTGTTTTTT
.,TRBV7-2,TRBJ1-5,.,CASSLVYIGTDVGNQPQHF,TGTGCCAGCAGCTTAGTCTATATAGGGACTGACGTTGGCAATCAGCCCCAGCATTTT
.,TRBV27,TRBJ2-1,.,CASSLRGSQQFF,TGTGCCAGCAGTTTAAGAGGGTCTCAGCAGTTCTTC
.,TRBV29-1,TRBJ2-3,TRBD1,CSVLGDSRGYTQYF,TGCAGCGTTTTAGGGGACAGTCGCGGGTATACGCAGTATTTT
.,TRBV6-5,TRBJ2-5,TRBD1,CASSPFKTGEETQYF,TGTGCCAGCAGCCCCTTTAAGACAGGGGAAGAGACCCAGTACTTC
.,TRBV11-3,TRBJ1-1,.,CASSQRGSNTEAFF,TGTGCCAGCAGCCAACGAGGGTCGAACACTGAAGCTTTCTTT
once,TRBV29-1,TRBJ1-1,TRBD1,CSGSLRQGRDTEAFF,TGCAGCGGGTCCCTACGACAGGGGCGAGACACTGAAGCTTTCTTT
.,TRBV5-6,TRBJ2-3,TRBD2,CASSLWVAGGSTDTQYF,TGTGCCAGCAGCTTGTGGGTAGCGGGGGGGAGTACAGATACGCAGTATTTT
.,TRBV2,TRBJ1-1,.,CASSTTTVNTEAFF,TGTGCCAGCAGCACGACGACAGTGAACACTGAAGCTTTCTTT
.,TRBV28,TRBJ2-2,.,CASSLFRESGELFF,TGTGCCAGCAGTTTATTCCGAGAATCCGGGGAGCTGTTTTTT
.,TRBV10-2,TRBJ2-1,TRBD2,CASSPGLAGGQGEQFF,TGCGCCAGCAGTCCCGGACTAGCGGGGGGGCAGGGTGAGCAGTTCTTC
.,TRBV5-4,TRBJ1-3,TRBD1,CASSWGRGSGGNTIYF,TGTGCCAGCAGCTGGGGCAGGGGGTCCGGGGGAAACACCATATATTTT
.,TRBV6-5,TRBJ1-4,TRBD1,CASSTTGGSEKLFF,TGTGCCAGCAGTACGACAGGGGGGAGTGAAAAACTGTTTTTT
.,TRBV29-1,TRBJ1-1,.,CSVEVPGLMNTEAFF,TGCAGCGTTGAAGTGCCGGGACTCATGAACACTGAAGCTTTCTTT
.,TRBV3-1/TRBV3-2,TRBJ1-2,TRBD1,CASSLSSGGGYTF,TGTGCCAGCAGCCTCTCGTCAGGGGGCGGCTACACCTTC
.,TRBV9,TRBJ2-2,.,CASSSPGTELFF,TGTGCCAGCAGCTCCCCGGGTACGGAGCTGTTTTTT
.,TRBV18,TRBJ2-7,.,CASSHSGTRSSYEQYF,TGTGCCAGCTCTCATTCAGGAACTCGAAGCTCCTACGAGCAGTACTTC
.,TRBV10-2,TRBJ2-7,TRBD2,CASSDRGGTYEQYF,TGCGCCAGCAGTGATCGGGGGGGGACCTACGAGCAGTACTTC
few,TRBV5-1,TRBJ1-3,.,CASSLGGENTIYF,TGCGCCAGCAGCCTCGGTGGTGAAAACACCATATATTTT
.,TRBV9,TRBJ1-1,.,CASSVGIENTEAFF,TGTGCCAGCAGCGTAGGTATAGAGAACACTGAAGCTTTCTTT
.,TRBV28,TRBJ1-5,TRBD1,CASSRKGTGVGPTYSNQPQHF,TGTGCCAGCAGTCGTAAGGGGACAGGGGTTGGCCCAACATATAGCAATCAGCCCCAGCATTTT
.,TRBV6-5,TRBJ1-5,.,CASSYDRKNQPQHF,TGTGCCAGCAGTTACGACAGGAAGAATCAGCCCCAGCATTTT
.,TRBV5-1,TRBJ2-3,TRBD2,CASSPIAGGLTDTQYF,TGCGCCAGCAGCCCCATAGCGGGGGGGCTCACAGATACGCAGTATTTT
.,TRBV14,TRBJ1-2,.,CASSQSDSSPRYTF,TGTGCCAGCAGCCAGTCGGACAGCTCACCGCGCTACACCTTC
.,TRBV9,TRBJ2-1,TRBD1,CASSETGNSYNEQFF,TGTGCCAGCAGCGAGACAGGGAACTCCTACAATGAGCAGTTCTTC
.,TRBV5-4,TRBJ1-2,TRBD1,CASSPPGTGDFYGYTF,TGTGCCAGCAGCCCCCCCGGGACAGGGGACTTCTATGGCTACACCTTC
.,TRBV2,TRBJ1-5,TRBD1,CASIPDRGHQPQHF,TGTGCCAGCATCCCGGACAGGGGGCATCAGCCCCAGCATTTT
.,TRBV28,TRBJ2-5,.,CASSSEVRETQYF,TGTGCCAGCAGTTCTGAAGTTCGGGAGACCCAGTACTTC
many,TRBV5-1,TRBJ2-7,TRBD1,CASSLPQLRQGFSYEQYF,TGCGCCAGCAGCTTGCCCCAACTCCGACAGGGATTCTCCTACGAGCAGTACTTC
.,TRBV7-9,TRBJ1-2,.,CASSLASGAPRNYGYTF,TGTGCCAGCAGCTTAGCCTCAGGGGCTCCTAGAAACTATGGCTACACCTTC
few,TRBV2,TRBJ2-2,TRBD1,CASNRGTGMNTGELFF,TGTGCCAGCAACCGAGGGACAGGGATGAACACCGGGGAGCTGTTTTTT
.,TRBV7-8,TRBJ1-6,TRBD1,CASSLRGGDRWNSPLHF,TGTGCCAGCAGCTTAAGGGGCGGGGACAGATGGAATTCACCCCTCCACTTT
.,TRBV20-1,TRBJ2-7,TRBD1,CSARTGNEQYF,TGCAGTGCTAGGACAGGGAATGAGCAGTACTTC
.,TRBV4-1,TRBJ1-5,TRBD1,CASSQDLTGGNQPQHF,TGCGCCAGCAGCCAAGATTTAACAGGGGGCAATCAGCCCCAGCATTTT
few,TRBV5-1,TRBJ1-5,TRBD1,CASSLAGTDSNQPQHF,TGCGCCAGCAGCCTAGCCGGGACAGATAGCAATCAGCCCCAGCATTTT
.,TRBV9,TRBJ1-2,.,CASSALYGYTF,TGTGCCAGCAGCGCTCTCTATGGCTACACCTTC
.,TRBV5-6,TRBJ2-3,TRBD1,CASSRGGQGTDTQYF,TGTGCCAGCAGCCGGGGGGGACAGGGGACAGATACGCAGTATTTT
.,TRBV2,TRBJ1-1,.,CASSYTENTEAFF,TGTGCCAGCAGCTATACAGAGAACACTGAAGCTTTCTTT
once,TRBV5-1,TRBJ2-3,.,CASSLGGSDTQYF,TGCGCCAGCAGCTTGGGTGGGAGCGATACGCAGTATTTT
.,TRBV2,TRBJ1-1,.,CASRRGWNTEAFF,TGTGCCAGCAGACGGGGATGGAACACTGAAGCTTTCTTT
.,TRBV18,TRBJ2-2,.,CASSKQGSDTGELFF,TGTGCCAGCTCGAAACAGGGATCGGACACCGGGGAGCTGTTTTTT
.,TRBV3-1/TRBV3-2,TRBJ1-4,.,CASSQDLPQGWEKLFF,TGTGCCAGCAGCCAAGATCTCCCCCAGGGGTGGGAAAAACTGTTTTTT
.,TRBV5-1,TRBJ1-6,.,CASSSLGTRDNSPLHF,TGCGCCAGCAGCTCGCTAGGTACTCGGGATAATTCACCCCTCCACTTT
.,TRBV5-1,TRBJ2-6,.,CASSGDRFAGANVLTF,TGCGCCAGCAGCGGCGACAGGTTCGCTGGGGCCAACGTCCTGACTTTC